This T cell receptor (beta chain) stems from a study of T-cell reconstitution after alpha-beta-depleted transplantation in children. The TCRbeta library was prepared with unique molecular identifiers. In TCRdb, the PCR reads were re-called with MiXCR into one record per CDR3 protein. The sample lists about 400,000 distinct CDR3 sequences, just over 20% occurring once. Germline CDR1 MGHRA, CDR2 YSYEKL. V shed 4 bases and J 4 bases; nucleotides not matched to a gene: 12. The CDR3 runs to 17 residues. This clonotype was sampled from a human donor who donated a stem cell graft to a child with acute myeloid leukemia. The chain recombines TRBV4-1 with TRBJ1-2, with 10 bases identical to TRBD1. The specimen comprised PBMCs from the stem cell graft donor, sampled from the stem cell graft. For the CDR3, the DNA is TGCGCCAGCAGCCCAACCGGGACAGGGGTTTTTGGCTATGGCTACACCTTC. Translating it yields CASSPTGTGVFGYGYTF.